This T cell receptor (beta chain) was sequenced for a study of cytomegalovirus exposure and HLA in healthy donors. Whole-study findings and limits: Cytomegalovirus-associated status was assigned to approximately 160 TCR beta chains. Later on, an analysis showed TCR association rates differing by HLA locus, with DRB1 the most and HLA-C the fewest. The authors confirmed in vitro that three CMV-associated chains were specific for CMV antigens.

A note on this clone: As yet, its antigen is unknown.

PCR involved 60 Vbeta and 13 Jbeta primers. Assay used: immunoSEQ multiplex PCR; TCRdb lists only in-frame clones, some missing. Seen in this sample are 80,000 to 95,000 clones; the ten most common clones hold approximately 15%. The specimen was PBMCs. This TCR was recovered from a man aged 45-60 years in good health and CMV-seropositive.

Here the CDR3 reads CASSLDSSYNEQFF. The CDR3 nucleotides are TGTGCCAGCAGCTTAGATAGCTCCTACAATGAGCAGTTCTTC. V gene TRBV11-3 combines with J gene TRBJ2-1, with D hard to call. This CDR3 contains 14 residues. In germline, CDR1 is SGHNT, CDR2 YENEEA. The germline V and J ends were trimmed by 0 bases and 0 bases, with 3 bases remaining between them. The full variable domain, completed using reference TRBV11-3 and TRBJ2-1, is EAGVVQSPRYKIIEKKQPVAFWCNPISGHNTLYWYLQNLGQGPELLIRYENEEAVDDSQLPKDRFSAERLKGVDSTLKIQPAELGDSAVYLCASSLDSSYNEQFFGPGTRLTVL.